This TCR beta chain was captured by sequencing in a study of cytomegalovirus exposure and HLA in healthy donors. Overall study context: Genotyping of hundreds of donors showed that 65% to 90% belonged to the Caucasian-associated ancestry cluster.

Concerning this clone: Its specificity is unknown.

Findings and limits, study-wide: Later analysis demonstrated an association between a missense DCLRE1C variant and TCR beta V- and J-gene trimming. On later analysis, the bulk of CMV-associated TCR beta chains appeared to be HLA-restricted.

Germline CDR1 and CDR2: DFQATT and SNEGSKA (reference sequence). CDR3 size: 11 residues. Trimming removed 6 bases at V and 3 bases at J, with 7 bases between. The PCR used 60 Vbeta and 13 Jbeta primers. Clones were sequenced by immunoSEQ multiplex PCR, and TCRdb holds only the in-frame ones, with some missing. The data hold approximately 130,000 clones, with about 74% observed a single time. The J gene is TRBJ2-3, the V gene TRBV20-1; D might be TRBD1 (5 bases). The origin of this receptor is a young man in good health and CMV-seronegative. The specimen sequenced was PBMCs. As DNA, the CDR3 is TGCAGTGCGGACAAAACAGATACGCAGTATTTT. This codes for CSADKTDTQYF.